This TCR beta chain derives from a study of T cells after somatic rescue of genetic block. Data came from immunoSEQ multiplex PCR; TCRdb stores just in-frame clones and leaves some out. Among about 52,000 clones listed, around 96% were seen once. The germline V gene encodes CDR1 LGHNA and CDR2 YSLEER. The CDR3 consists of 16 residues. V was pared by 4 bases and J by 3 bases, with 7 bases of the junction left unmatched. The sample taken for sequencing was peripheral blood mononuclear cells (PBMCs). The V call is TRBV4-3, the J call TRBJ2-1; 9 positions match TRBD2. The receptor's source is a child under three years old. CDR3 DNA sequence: TGCGCCAGCAGCCCGTTCTCTAGCGGGAACTACAATGAGCAGTTCTTC. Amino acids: CASSPFSSGNYNEQFF.